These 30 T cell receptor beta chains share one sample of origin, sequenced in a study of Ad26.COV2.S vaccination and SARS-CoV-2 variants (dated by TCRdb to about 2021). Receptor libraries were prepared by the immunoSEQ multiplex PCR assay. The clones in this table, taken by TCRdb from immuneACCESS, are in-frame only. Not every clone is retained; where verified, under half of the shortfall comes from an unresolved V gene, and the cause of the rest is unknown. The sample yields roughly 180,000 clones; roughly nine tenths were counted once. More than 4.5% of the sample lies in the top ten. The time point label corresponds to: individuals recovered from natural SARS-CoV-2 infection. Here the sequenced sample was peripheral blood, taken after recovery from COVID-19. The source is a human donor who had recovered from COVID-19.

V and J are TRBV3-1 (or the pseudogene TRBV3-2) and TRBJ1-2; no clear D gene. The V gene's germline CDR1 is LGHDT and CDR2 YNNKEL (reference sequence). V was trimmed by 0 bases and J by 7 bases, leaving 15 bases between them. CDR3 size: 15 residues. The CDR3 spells CASSQEGSRGGGYTF. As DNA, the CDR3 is TGTGCCAGCAGCCAAGAAGGGTCCCGGGGAGGTGGCTACACCTTC.

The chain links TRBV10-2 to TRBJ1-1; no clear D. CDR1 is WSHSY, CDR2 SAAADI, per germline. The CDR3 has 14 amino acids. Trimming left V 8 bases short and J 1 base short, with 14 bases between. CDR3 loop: CASSEDIWNTEAFF. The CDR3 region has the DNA TGCGCCAGCTCCGAAGACATCTGGAACACTGAAGCTTTCTTT.

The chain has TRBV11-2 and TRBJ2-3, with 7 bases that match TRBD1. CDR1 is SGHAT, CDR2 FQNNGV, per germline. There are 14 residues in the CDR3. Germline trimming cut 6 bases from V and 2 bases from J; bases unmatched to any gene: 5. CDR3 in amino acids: CASSPGQATDTQYF. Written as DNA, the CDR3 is TGTGCCAGCAGTCCAGGACAGGCCACAGATACGCAGTATTTT.

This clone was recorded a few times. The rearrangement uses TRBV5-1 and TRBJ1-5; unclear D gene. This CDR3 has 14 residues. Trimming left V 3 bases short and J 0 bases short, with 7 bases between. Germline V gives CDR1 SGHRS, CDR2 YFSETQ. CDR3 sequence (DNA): TGCGCCAGCAGCTCCGGAGGTAGCAATCAGCCCCAGCATTTT. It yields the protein CASSSGGSNQPQHF.

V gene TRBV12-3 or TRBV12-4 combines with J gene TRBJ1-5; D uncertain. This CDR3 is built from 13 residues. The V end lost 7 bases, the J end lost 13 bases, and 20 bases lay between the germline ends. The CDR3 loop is CASTLREGTKQHF. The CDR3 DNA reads TGTGCCAGCACCCTAAGGGAGGGCACTAAGCAGCATTTT.

The CDR3 reads CASSQKGGGSQHPGDNEQFF. The CDR3 nucleotides are TGCGCCAGCAGCCAAAAGGGGGGCGGGAGTCAACATCCGGGGGACAATGAGCAGTTCTTC. The chain joins TRBV4-1 to TRBJ2-1; D perhaps matches TRBD2 (7 bases). Per germline, CDR1 MGHRA and CDR2 YSYEKL. This CDR3 has 20 amino acids. The V end lost 2 bases, the J end lost 5 bases, and 28 bases lay between the germline ends.

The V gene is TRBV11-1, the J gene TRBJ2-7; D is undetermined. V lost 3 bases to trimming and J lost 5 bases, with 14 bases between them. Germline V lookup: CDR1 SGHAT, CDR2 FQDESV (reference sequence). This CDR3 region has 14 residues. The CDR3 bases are TGTGCCAGCAGCTTTGTGGGTACGGCCAACGAGCAGTACTTC. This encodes CASSFVGTANEQYF. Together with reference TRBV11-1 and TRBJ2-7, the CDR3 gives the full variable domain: EAEVAQSPRYKITEKSQAVAFWCDPISGHATLYWYRQILGQGPELLVQFQDESVVDDSQLPKDRFSAERLKGVDSTLKIQPAELGDSAMYLCASSFVGTANEQYFGPGTRLTVT.

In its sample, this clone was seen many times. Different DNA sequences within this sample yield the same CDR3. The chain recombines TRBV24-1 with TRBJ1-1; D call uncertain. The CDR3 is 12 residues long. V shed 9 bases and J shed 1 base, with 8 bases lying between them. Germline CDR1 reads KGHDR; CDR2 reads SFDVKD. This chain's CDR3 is CATSGPNTEAFF. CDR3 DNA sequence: TGTGCCACCTCGGGTCCGAACACTGAAGCTTTCTTT.

The DNA of the CDR3 is TGTGCCAGCTCACCGTTTAGCGGGAACAGTTACGAGCAGTACTTC. It encodes CASSPFSGNSYEQYF. This chain uses TRBV18 with TRBJ2-7; 8 bases fit TRBD2. The CDR3 loop spans 15 amino acids. The J segment lost 4 bases and the V segment lost 3 bases, leaving 8 bases of the junction unmatched. The germline V gene encodes CDR1 KGHSH and CDR2 LQKENI. Using reference TRBV18 and TRBJ2-7 for the parts outside the CDR3, the full variable domain is NAGVMQNPRHLVRRRGQEARLRCSPMKGHSHVYWYRQLPEEGLKFMVYLQKENIIDESGMPKERFSAEFPKEGPSILRIQQVVRGDSAAYFCASSPFSGNSYEQYFGPGTRLTVT.

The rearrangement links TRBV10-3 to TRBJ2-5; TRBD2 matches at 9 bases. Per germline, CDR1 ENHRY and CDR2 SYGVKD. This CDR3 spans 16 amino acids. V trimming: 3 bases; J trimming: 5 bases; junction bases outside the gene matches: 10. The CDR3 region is CAISDFGGRARETQYF. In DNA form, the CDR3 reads TGTGCCATCAGTGACTTCGGCGGGAGGGCCCGGGAGACCCAGTACTTC.

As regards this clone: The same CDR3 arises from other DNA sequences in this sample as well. This chain's CDR3 is CASSEGLNTEAFF. The CDR3 DNA follows: TGTGCCAGCAGTGAGGGTTTGAACACTGAAGCTTTCTTT. The chain is built from TRBV2 and TRBJ1-1, with D unresolved. This CDR3 spans 13 amino acids. V lost 3 bases and J lost 0, with 5 bases in between. Germline CDR1 and CDR2: SNHLY and FYNNEI.

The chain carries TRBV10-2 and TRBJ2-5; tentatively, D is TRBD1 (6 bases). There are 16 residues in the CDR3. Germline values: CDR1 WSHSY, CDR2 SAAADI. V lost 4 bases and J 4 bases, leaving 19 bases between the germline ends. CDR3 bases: TGCGCCAGCAGTGCGTGGACAGATTCTCTCGGAGAGACCCAGTACTTC. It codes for CASSAWTDSLGETQYF.

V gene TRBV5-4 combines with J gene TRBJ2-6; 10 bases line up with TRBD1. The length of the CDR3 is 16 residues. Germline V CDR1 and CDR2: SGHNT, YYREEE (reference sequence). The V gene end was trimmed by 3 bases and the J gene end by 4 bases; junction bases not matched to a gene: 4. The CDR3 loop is CASSSGQGWGANVLTF. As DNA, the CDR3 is TGTGCCAGCAGCTCGGGACAGGGGTGGGGGGCCAACGTCCTGACTTTC. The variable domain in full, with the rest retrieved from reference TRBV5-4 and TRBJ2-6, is ETGVTQSPTHLIKTRGQQVTLRCSSQSGHNTVSWYQQALGQGPQFIFQYYREEENGRGNFPPRFSGLQFPNYSSELNVNALELDDSALYLCASSSGQGWGANVLTFGAGSRLTVL.

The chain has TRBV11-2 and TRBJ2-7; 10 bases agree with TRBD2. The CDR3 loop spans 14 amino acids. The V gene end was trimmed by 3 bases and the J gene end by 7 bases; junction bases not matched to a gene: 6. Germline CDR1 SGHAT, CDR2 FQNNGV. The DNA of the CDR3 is TGTGCCAGCAGCTTTTCTAGCGGGAGAATAGAGCAGTACTTC. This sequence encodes CASSFSSGRIEQYF. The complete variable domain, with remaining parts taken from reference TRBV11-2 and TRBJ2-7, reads EAGVAQSPRYKIIEKRQSVAFWCNPISGHATLYWYQQILGQGPKLLIQFQNNGVVDDSQLPKDRFSAERLKGVDSTLKIQPAKLEDSAVYLCASSFSSGRIEQYFGPGTRLTVT.

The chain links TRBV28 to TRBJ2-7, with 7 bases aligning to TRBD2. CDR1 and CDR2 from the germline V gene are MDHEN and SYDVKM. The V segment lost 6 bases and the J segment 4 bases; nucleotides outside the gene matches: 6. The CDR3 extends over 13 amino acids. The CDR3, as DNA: TGTGCCAGCAGGTCCCGGGGGGTTTACGAGCAGTACTTC. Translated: CASRSRGVYEQYF.

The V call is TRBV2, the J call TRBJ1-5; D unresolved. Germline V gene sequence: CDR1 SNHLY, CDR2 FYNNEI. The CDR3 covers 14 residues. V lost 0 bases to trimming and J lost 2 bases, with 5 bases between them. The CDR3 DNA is TGTGCCAGCAGTGAAGCTGGGGGCAATCAGCCCCAGCATTTT. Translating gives CASSEAGGNQPQHF. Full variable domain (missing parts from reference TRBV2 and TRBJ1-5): EPEVTQTPSHQVTQMGQEVILRCVPISNHLYFYWYRQILGQKVEFLVSFYNNEISEKSEIFDDQFSVERPDGSNFTLKIRSTKLEDSAMYFCASSEAGGNQPQHFGDGTRLSIL.

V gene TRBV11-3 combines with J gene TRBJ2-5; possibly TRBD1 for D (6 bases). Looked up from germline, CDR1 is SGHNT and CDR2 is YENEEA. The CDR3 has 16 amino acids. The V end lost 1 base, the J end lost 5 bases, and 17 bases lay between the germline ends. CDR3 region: CASSLGTGTPGETQYF. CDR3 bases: TGTGCCAGCAGCTTAGGTACAGGGACCCCCGGGGAGACCCAGTACTTC.

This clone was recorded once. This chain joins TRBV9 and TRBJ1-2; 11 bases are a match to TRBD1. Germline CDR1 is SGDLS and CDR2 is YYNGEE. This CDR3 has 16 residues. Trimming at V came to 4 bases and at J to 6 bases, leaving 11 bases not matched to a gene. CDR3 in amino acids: CASSLEGQGDIDGYTF. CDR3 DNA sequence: TGTGCCAGCAGCTTAGAGGGACAGGGGGATATCGATGGCTACACCTTC.

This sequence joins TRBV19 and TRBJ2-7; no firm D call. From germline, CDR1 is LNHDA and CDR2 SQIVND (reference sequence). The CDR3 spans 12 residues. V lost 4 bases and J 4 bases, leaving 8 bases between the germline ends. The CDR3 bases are TGTGCCAGTAGTACACAGACGTACGAGCAGTACTTC. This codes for CASSTQTYEQYF.

The CDR3 bases are TGTGCCAGCAGTTCGTCAAGCTCCTACGAGCAGTACTTC. This translates into CASSSSSSYEQYF. J is TRBJ2-7 and V is TRBV27; D gene ambiguous. V was pared by 4 bases and J by 0 bases, with 7 bases between. This CDR3 contains 13 residues. In germline, CDR1 is MNHEY, CDR2 SMNVEV (reference sequence).

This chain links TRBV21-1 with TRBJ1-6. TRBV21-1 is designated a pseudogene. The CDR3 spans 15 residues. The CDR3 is CASSPRAGSGSPLHF. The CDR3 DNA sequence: TGTGCCAGCAGCCCCCGGGCAGGCAGTGGGTCACCCCTCCACTTT.

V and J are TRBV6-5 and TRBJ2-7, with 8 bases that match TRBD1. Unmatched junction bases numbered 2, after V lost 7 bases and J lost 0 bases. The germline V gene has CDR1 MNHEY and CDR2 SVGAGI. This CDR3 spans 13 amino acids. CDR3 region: CASTGQASYEQYF. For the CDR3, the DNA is TGTGCCAGCACGGGACAGGCCTCCTACGAGCAGTACTTC.

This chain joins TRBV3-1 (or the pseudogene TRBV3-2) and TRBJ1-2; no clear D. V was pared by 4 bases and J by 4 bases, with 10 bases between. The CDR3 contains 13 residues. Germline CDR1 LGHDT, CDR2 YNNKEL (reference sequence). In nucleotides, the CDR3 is TGTGCCAGCAGCCCCGCAAAGGGCTATGGCTACACCTTC. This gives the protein CASSPAKGYGYTF.

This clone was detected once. CDR3 in amino acids: CASGKQPQHF. CDR3 sequence (DNA): TGTGCCAGCGGTAAACAGCCCCAGCATTTT. The chain uses TRBV6-5 and TRBJ1-5; the D is unclear. Germline CDR1 MNHEY, CDR2 SVGAGI. The CDR3 loop spans 10 amino acids. The germline V and J ends were trimmed by 8 bases and 7 bases, with 6 bases remaining between them.

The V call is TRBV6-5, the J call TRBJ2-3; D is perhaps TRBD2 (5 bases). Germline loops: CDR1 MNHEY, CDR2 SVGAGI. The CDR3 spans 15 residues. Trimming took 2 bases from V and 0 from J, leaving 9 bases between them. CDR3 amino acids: CASSYVAFSTDTQYF. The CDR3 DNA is TGTGCCAGCAGTTACGTAGCGTTTAGCACAGATACGCAGTATTTT.

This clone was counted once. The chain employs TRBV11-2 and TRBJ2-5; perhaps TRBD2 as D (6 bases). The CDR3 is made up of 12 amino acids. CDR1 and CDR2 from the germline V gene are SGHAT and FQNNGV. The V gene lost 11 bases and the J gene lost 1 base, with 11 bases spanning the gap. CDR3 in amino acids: CASEGSQETQYF. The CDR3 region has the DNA TGTGCCTCGGAGGGAAGCCAAGAGACCCAGTACTTC.

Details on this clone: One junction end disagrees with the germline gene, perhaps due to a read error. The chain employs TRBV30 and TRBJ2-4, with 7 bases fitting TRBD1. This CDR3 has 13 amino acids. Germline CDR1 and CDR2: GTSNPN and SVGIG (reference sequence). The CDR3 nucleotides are TGTGCCTGGAGTGGCTTACAGGGGTCCCACACGGAATTC. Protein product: CAWSGLQGSHTEF.

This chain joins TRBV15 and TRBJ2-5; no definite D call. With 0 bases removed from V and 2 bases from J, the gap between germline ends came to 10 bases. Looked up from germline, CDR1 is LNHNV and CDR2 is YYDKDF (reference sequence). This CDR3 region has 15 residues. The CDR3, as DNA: TGTGCCACCAGCAGAGAAACCAGATTACAAGAGACCCAGTACTTC. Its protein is CATSRETRLQETQYF.

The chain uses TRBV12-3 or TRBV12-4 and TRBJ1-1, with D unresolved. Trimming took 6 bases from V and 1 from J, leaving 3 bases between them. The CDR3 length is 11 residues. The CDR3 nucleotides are TGTGCCAGCAGGAAGAACACTGAAGCTTTCTTT. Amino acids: CASRKNTEAFF.

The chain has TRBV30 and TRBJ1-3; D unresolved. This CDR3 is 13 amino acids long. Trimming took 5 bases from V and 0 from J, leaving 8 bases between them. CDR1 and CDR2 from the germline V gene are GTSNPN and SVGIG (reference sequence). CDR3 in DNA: TGTGCCTGGGACATGAGCTCTGGAAACACCATATATTTT. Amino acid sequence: CAWDMSSGNTIYF.